The TCR beta chain under discussion was sequenced for a study of T cells in Graves' hyperthyroidism and ophthalmopathy. It was RNA transcripts that yielded the amplified TCR beta CDR3 regions. During a first-round RT-PCR of the TCR CDR3, the HTBI primer set was used. Each CDR3 protein gets one entry after TCRdb re-called the multiplex PCR reads with MiXCR. The repertoire includes about 700,000 distinct CDR3 sequences, 11% to 15% of them detected once, and 9.5% to 13% sits in the top ten. CDR1 and CDR2 (germline): SGHNT, YENEEA. The V end was cut by 1 base, the J end by 3 bases, with 10 bases between. This CDR3 spans 14 amino acids.

This chain connects TRBV11-3 to TRBJ2-7; perhaps TRBD2 as D (5 bases). Sequencing input: blood. The receptor's source is a woman younger than 30 with Graves' hyperthyroidism. The CDR3 loop is CASSLAGLRYEQYF. Here the CDR3 DNA reads TGTGCCAGCAGCTTAGCAGGACTCCGCTACGAGCAGTACTTC.